A selection of T cell receptor beta chains follows, all from one sample in a study of blood T cell repertoires in COVID-19. TCRdb's copy holds only in-frame clones and misses some; the assay was immunoSEQ multiplex PCR. The repertoire holds about 180,000 clones, with roughly nine tenths as singletons. The material sequenced was peripheral blood. The receptors were gathered from a man aged 18-30 years who had recovered from COVID-19. CDR3s include the opening cysteine and the closing phenylalanine or tryptophan. A D gene is named only where the DNA matches it firmly. Size is stated for part of the rows, as once, few or many counts, or as a class when the clone is expanded.

-,TRBJ1-6,-,TRBV7-9,TGTGCCAGCAGCTCTTGGACAGAAGGATCACCCCTCCACTTT,CASSSWTEGSPLHF
-,TRBJ1-1,-,TRBV14,TGTGCCAGCAGCCAAGTCTGGCCCATGAACACTGAAGCTTTCTTT,CASSQVWPMNTEAFF
TRBD2,TRBJ2-1,-,TRBV19,TGTGCCAGTAGTATAGTAGGTAGTAGCGGGAGCGCCTACAATGAGCAGTTCTTC,CASSIVGSSGSAYNEQFF
TRBD2,TRBJ2-3,once,TRBV15,TGTGCCACCAGCAGCCTACTAGCGGGAGTTTCCCCAGATACGCAGTATTTT,CATSSLLAGVSPDTQYF
-,TRBJ2-1,-,TRBV9,TGTGCCAGCAGCGCCACCAGGAACTCCTACAATGAGCAGTTCTTC,CASSATRNSYNEQFF
-,TRBJ2-1,-,TRBV18,TGTGCCAGCTCACCCCACGCAGCGGGTGAGCAGTTCTTC,CASSPHAAGEQFF
-,TRBJ1-3,-,TRBV11-2,TGTGCCAGCAGCTTGTCGACAGGATCTGGAAACACCATATATTTT,CASSLSTGSGNTIYF
TRBD2,TRBJ2-1,-,TRBV6-6,TGTGCCTCGCGGGAGGGCAGCTCCTACAATGAGCAGTTCTTC,CASREGSSYNEQFF
TRBD1,TRBJ1-5,-,TRBV6-1,TGTGCCAGCAGTTGGACAGGGCCCGATCAGCCCCAGCATTTT,CASSWTGPDQPQHF
-,TRBJ1-4,-,TRBV6-2/TRBV6-3,TGTGCCAGCAGTTCGAAGGAGTTGGAAAAACTGTTTTTT,CASSSKELEKLFF
-,TRBJ2-5,-,TRBV19,TGTGCCAGTGGCGGACACTCACAAGAGACCCAGTACTTC,CASGGHSQETQYF
TRBD2,TRBJ2-7,-,TRBV6-1,TGTGCCAGCAGTGAAGTTAGCGGGGGCTCCTACGAGCAGTACTTC,CASSEVSGGSYEQYF
-,TRBJ1-1,-,TRBV27,TGTGCCAGCACCCAACGGCGGGGGGAAACTGAAGCTTTCTTT,CASTQRRGETEAFF
TRBD2,TRBJ2-5,-,TRBV9,TGTGCCAGCAGCATCGGACTAGAAAGTTTTCAAGAGACCCAGTACTTC,CASSIGLESFQETQYF
-,TRBJ2-7,-,TRBV20-1,TGCAGTGCACACTTCGGGTCCGATCGGTACTTC,CSAHFGSDRYF
TRBD2,TRBJ2-1,-,TRBV4-3,TGCGCCAGCAGCCAAGGGCTAGCGGGAGGGTTTCGGTTCTTC,CASSQGLAGGFRFF
-,TRBJ1-1,-,TRBV11-2,TGTGCCAGCAGCTGGCTCGGGTCCCGGAGGACTGAAGCTTTCTTT,CASSWLGSRRTEAFF
-,TRBJ2-3,-,TRBV7-2,TGTGCCAGCAGCTCCCGTCCACCTACCGATACGCAGTATTTT,CASSSRPPTDTQYF
-,TRBJ1-6,-,TRBV6-5,TGTGCCAGCAGTTACTCTCGGACTGCGGATTCACCCCTCCACTTT,CASSYSRTADSPLHF
TRBD2,TRBJ2-3,-,TRBV5-4,TGTGCCAGCAGTACGCGGGAGGTTCCTAGCACAGATACGCAGTATTTT,CASSTREVPSTDTQYF
TRBD1,TRBJ1-1,-,TRBV27,TGTGCCAGCAGTTCCAATGGACAGGGAACAACTGAAGCTTTCTTT,CASSSNGQGTTEAFF
-,TRBJ1-1,-,TRBV28,TGTGCCAGCAGTTTAGGGGGCAAGGGGAGGGAGACTGAAGCTTTCTTT,CASSLGGKGRETEAFF
-,TRBJ2-7,-,TRBV10-3,TGTGCCATCGCCTCGGATGGGCAGATTGGCGAGCAGTACTTC,CAIASDGQIGEQYF
TRBD2,TRBJ2-1,-,TRBV29-1,TGCAGCGTTGGAAGCGGGAGTACAAATGAGCAGTTCTTC,CSVGSGSTNEQFF
-,TRBJ2-7,-,TRBV2,TGTGCCAGCAGCGACCCGGGGAGGTTCGACGAGCAGTACTTC,CASSDPGRFDEQYF
TRBD1,TRBJ1-2,-,TRBV5-1,TGCGCCAGCAGGGGGTCGCCCGGGACAGACTATGGCTACACCTTC,CASRGSPGTDYGYTF
-,TRBJ2-3,-,TRBV27,TGTGCCAGCAGTGATGGTGGACAGCGCACAGATACGCAGTATTTT,CASSDGGQRTDTQYF
-,TRBJ2-7,-,TRBV9,TGTGCCAGCAGCCCGGAACTAGACTACGAGCAGTACTTC,CASSPELDYEQYF
TRBD1,TRBJ1-1,-,TRBV10-3,TGTGCCATCAGCCCAGGGGGAACTGAAGCTTTCTTT,CAISPGGTEAFF
-,TRBJ2-7,few,TRBV29-1,TGCAGCGTTGTGGAGATCTACGAGCAGTACTTC,CSVVEIYEQYF
-,TRBJ1-2,-,TRBV6-6,TGTGCCAGCCGCGGGCAGCCGGAAAACTATGGCTACACCTTC,CASRGQPENYGYTF
TRBD1,TRBJ1-5,-,TRBV4-1,TGCGCCAGCAGCCAGTATCCCGGGACAGGGGCCTCTGCGAATCAGCCCCAGCATTTT,CASSQYPGTGASANQPQHF
TRBD2,TRBJ2-3,-,TRBV9,TGTGCCAGCAGCGCGACGGTTAGCGGGAGCGGGGATACGCAGTATTTT,CASSATVSGSGDTQYF